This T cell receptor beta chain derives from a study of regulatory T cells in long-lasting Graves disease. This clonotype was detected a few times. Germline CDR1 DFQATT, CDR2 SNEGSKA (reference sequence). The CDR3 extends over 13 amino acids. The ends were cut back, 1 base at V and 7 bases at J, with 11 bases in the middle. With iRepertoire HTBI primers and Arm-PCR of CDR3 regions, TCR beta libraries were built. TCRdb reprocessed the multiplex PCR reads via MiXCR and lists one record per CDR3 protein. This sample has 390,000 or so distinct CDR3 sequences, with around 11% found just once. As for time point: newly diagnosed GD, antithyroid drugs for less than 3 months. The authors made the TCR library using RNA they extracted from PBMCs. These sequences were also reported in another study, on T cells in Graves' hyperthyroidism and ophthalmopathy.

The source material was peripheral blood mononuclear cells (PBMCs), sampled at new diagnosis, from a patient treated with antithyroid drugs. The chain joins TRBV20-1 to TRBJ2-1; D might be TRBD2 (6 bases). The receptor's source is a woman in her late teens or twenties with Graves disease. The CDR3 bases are TGCAGTGCTAGAGGGGGACTTTCAAATGAGCAGTTCTTC. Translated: CSARGGLSNEQFF.